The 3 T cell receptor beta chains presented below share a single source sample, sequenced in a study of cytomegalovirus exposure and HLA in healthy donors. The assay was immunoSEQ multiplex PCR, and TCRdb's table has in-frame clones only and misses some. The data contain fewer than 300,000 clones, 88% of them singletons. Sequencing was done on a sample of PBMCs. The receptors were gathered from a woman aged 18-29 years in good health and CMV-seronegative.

The CDR3 reads CASKIRDRGRQASYEQYF. CDR3 coding DNA: TGTGCCAGTAAGATACGGGACAGGGGGCGTCAAGCTTCCTACGAGCAGTACTTC. The chain is built from TRBV19 and TRBJ2-7; TRBD1 matches 12 bases. Trimming cost V 7 bases and J 1 base; bases outside gene matches: 14. This CDR3 has 18 residues. Germline lookup yields CDR1 LNHDA and CDR2 SQIVND (reference sequence).

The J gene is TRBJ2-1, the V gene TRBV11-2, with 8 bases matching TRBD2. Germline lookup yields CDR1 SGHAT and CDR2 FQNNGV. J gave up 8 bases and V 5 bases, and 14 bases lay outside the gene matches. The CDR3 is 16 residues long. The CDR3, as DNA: TGTGCCAGCAGCCAACCGGGACTAGTTTTTGGCGATGAGCAGTTCTTC. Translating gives CASSQPGLVFGDEQFF.

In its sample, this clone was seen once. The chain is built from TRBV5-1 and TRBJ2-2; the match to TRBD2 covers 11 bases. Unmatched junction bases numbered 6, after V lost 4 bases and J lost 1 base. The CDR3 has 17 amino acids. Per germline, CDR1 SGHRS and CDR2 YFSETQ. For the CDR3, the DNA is TGCGCCAGCAGCCACACTCTAGCGGGAGGGAACACCGGGGAGCTGTTTTTT. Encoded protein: CASSHTLAGGNTGELFF.